This TCR beta chain was documented in a study of blood T cell repertoires in COVID-19. Study details: T cells, B-cell-depleted T cells, or PBMCs provided the cDNA or gDNA that served as material.

In the original analysis: Researchers report that nucleated cell counts were estimated from reference gene primer amplification. Profiled with immunoSEQ multiplex PCR; TCRdb holds only in-frame clones, not every one. V, J and clone size are taken as reported in that table, and D and trimming were inferred from the DNA itself. The data contain 130,000 or so clones, about 86% of them singletons. This CDR3 is 13 amino acids long. V lost 8 bases and J 0 bases, leaving 11 bases between the germline ends. Germline CDR1 is MNHEY and CDR2 is SMNVEV (reference sequence). The clonotype was recovered from a woman in her fifties or sixties with acute or convalescent COVID-19. V and J are TRBV27 and TRBJ2-7; possibly TRBD1 for D (6 bases). Sequenced material: peripheral blood. The CDR3 sequence: CASCTGPSYEQYF. Here the CDR3 DNA reads TGTGCCAGCTGTACAGGGCCCTCCTACGAGCAGTACTTC.